These T cell receptor beta chains were read from a single sample in a study of long-term antiretroviral therapy in people with HIV. Using immunoSEQ multiplex PCR, the repertoire was profiled, and TCRdb retains in-frame clones only, with some absent. The sample yields about 28,000 clones, over 90% seen once. The specimen was unsorted PBMCs, collected 6.2 years after starting antiretroviral therapy. Receptor source: a man in his forties or fifties with HIV. Both conserved end residues are part of each CDR3. Each record gives: clone size, J gene, V gene, D gene, CDR3 protein, CDR3 DNA. The D gene is left open where the match is weak. Rows may omit the clone size; those that give it use once, few, many or a size class.

size: -
J: TRBJ2-7
V: TRBV4-2
D: -
CDR3: CASSPEPGQLYEQYF
DNA: TGTGCCAGCAGCCCAGAGCCGGGACAACTCTACGAGCAGTACTTC

size: -
J: TRBJ2-2
V: TRBV5-1
D: -
CDR3: CASSLNGSPGTGELFF
DNA: TGCGCCAGCAGCTTGAATGGCTCTCCAGGCACCGGGGAGCTGTTTTTT

size: -
J: TRBJ1-2
V: TRBV7-2
D: TRBD1
CDR3: CASSPGTGGDYGYTF
DNA: TGTGCCAGCAGCCCGGGAACAGGGGGCGACTATGGCTACACCTTC

size: -
J: TRBJ2-1
V: TRBV25-1
D: TRBD1
CDR3: CASSNPRTGDNEQFF
DNA: TGTGCCAGCAGTAACCCCCGGACAGGGGACAATGAGCAGTTCTTC

size: few
J: TRBJ2-6
V: TRBV5-8
D: -
CDR3: CASKLAGANVLTF
DNA: TGTGCCAGCAAACTCGCTGGGGCCAACGTCCTGACTTTC

size: few
J: TRBJ2-2
V: TRBV4-3
D: TRBD2
CDR3: CASSTGLAGGRELFF
DNA: TGCGCCAGCAGCACGGGACTAGCGGGAGGCAGGGAGCTGTTTTTT

size: once
J: TRBJ2-7
V: TRBV18
D: -
CDR3: CASSPLAGASYEQYF
DNA: TGTGCCAGCTCACCTCTTGCAGGGGCCAGCTACGAGCAGTACTTC

size: -
J: TRBJ2-3
V: TRBV29-1
D: -
CDR3: CSAAGDTQYF
DNA: TGCAGCGCCGCGGGAGATACGCAGTATTTT

size: -
J: TRBJ1-5
V: TRBV6-5
D: -
CDR3: CASSPGGGSNQPQHF
DNA: TGTGCCAGCAGCCCCGGAGGGGGTAGCAATCAGCCCCAGCATTTT

size: -
J: TRBJ2-7
V: TRBV2
D: -
CDR3: CASSEAWGGWYEQYF
DNA: TGTGCCAGCAGTGAAGCGTGGGGTGGGTGGTACGAGCAGTACTTC

size: once
J: TRBJ2-3
V: TRBV7-9
D: TRBD1
CDR3: CASSLDGTGSTDTQYF
DNA: TGTGCCAGCAGCTTAGACGGGACAGGGAGCACAGATACGCAGTATTTT

size: -
J: TRBJ2-1
V: TRBV4-2
D: -
CDR3: CASSGPIPSDEQFF
DNA: TGTGCCTCGAGCGGGCCTATACCCTCCGATGAGCAGTTCTTC

size: -
J: TRBJ1-2
V: TRBV19
D: TRBD1
CDR3: CASSSTGGNYGYTF
DNA: TGTGCCAGTAGTAGCACAGGGGGTAACTATGGCTACACCTTC

size: -
J: TRBJ2-2
V: TRBV5-4
D: -
CDR3: CASRLLTGELFF
DNA: TGTGCCAGCAGGCTGTTGACCGGGGAGCTGTTTTTT

size: -
J: TRBJ1-2
V: TRBV10-2
D: TRBD1
CDR3: CASREGGALDGYTF
DNA: TGCGCCAGCAGAGAAGGGGGCGCCTTGGATGGCTACACCTTC

size: -
J: TRBJ1-3
V: TRBV4-2
D: -
CDR3: CASRGGAHGNTIYF
DNA: TGTGCCAGCAGGGGGGGCGCGCATGGAAACACCATATATTTT

size: -
J: TRBJ2-3
V: TRBV2
D: TRBD1
CDR3: CASSDGRQGWDTDTQYF
DNA: TGTGCCAGCAGTGATGGGAGACAGGGATGGGACACAGATACGCAGTATTTT

size: -
J: TRBJ2-7
V: TRBV2
D: -
CDR3: CASKEGRGSVYEQYF
DNA: TGTGCCAGCAAGGAAGGTAGGGGCTCGGTCTACGAGCAGTACTTC

size: -
J: TRBJ1-5
V: TRBV5-8
D: -
CDR3: CASSLEGNNQPQHF
DNA: TGTGCCAGCAGCTTGGAGGGGAACAATCAGCCCCAGCATTTT

size: -
J: TRBJ2-3
V: TRBV4-3
D: -
CDR3: CASSLEGGTGTDTQYF
DNA: TGCGCCAGCAGCCTAGAGGGAGGGACAGGCACAGATACGCAGTATTTT

size: -
J: TRBJ2-2
V: TRBV5-1
D: -
CDR3: CASSLAVGGAGELFF
DNA: TGCGCCAGCAGCTTGGCCGTAGGGGGGGCCGGGGAGCTGTTTTTT

size: -
J: TRBJ1-2
V: TRBV5-4
D: TRBD1
CDR3: CASSRTGAYGYTF
DNA: TGTGCCAGCAGCCGGACAGGGGCCTATGGCTACACCTTC